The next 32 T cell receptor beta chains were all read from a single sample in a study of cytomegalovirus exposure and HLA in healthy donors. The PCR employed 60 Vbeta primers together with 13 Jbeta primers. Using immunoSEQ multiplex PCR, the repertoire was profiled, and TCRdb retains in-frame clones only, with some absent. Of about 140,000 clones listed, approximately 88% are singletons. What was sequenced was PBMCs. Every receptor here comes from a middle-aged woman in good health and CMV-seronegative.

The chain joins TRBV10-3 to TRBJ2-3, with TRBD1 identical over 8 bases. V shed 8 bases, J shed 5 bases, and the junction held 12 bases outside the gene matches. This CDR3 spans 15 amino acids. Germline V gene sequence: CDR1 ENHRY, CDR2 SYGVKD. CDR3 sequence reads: CAIATGQGLIDTQYF. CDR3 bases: TGTGCCATCGCCACTGGACAGGGCCTTATAGATACGCAGTATTTT.

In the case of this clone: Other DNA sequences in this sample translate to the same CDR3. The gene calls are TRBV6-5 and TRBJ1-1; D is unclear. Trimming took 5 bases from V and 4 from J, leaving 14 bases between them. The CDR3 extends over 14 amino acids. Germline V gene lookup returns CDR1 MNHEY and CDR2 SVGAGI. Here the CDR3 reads CASSKTARGTEAFF. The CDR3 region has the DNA TGTGCCAGCAGTAAGACGGCCCGGGGCACTGAAGCTTTCTTT.

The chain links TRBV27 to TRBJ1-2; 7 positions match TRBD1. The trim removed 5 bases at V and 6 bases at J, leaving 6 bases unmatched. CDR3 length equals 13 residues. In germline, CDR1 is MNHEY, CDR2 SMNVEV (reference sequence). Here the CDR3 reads CASSPTGLHGYTF. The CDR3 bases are TGTGCCAGCAGTCCGACAGGGCTCCATGGCTACACCTTC.

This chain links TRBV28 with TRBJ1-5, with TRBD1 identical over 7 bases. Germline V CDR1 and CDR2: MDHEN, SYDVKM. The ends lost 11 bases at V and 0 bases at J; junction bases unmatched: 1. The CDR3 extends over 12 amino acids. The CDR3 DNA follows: TGTGCCGGACAGGATAGCAATCAGCCCCAGCATTTT. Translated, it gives CAGQDSNQPQHF.

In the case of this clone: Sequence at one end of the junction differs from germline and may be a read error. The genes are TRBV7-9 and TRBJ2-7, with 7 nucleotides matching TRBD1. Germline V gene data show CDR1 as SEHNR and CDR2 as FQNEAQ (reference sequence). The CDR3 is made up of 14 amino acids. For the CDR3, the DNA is TGTTCCAGCAGCTCAGGGACAGTAACCTACGAGCAGTACTTC. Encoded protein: CSSSSGTVTYEQYF.

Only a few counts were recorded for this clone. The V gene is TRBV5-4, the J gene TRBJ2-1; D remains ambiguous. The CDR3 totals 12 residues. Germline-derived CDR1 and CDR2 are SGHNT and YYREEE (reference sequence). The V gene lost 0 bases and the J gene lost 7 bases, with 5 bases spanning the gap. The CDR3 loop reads CASSLDGNEQFF. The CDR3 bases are TGTGCCAGCAGCTTGGACGGGAATGAGCAGTTCTTC.

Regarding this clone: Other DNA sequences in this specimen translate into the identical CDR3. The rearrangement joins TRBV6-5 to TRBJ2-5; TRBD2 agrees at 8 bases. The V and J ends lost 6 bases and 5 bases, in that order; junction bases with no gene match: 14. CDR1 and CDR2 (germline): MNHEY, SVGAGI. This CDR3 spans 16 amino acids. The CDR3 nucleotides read TGTGCCAGCAGCTACCGAGCGGGAGTTGTCGGTGAGACCCAGTACTTC. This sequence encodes CASSYRAGVVGETQYF.

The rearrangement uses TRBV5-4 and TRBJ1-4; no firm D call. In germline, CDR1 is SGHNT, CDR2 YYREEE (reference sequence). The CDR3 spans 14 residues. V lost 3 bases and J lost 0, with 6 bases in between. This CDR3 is CASSSSATNEKLFF. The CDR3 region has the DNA TGTGCCAGCAGCTCGTCAGCAACTAATGAAAAACTGTTTTTT.

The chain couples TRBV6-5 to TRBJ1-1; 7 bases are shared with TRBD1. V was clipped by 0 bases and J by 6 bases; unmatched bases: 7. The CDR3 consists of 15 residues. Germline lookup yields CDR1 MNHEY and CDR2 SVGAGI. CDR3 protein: CASSYSTGSAAEAFF. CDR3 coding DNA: TGTGCCAGCAGTTACTCGACAGGGTCCGCTGCTGAAGCTTTCTTT.

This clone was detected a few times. The CDR3 protein is CASSREHRGGPSSYNEQFF. As DNA, the CDR3 is TGTGCCAGCAGCCGCGAACACAGGGGCGGCCCGAGCTCCTACAATGAGCAGTTCTTC. The V call is TRBV4-2, the J call TRBJ2-1, with 7 bases identical to TRBD1. Germline V gene sequence: CDR1 LGHNA, CDR2 YNFKEQ. This CDR3 contains 19 residues. V shed 4 bases, J shed 0 bases, and the junction held 15 bases outside the gene matches.

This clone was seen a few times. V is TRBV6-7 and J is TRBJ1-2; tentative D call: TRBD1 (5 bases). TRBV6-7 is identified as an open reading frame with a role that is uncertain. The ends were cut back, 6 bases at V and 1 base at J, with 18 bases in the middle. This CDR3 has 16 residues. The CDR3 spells CASRPDGLGLNYGYTF. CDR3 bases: TGTGCCAGCAGACCCGACGGTCTGGGACTTAACTATGGCTACACCTTC.

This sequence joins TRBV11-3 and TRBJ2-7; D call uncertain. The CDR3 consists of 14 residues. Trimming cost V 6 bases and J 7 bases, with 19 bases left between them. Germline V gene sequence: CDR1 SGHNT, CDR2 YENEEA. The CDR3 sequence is CASSPDTALWEQYF. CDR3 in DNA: TGTGCCAGCAGTCCAGATACCGCCCTGTGGGAGCAGTACTTC.

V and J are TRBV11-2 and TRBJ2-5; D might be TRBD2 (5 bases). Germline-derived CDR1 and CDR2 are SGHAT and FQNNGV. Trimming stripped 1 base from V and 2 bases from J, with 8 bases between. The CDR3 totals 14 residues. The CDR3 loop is CASSLAGSQETQYF. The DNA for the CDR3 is TGTGCCAGCAGCTTAGCGGGGTCTCAAGAGACCCAGTACTTC. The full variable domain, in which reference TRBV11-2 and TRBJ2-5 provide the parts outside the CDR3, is EAGVAQSPRYKIIEKRQSVAFWCNPISGHATLYWYQQILGQGPKLLIQFQNNGVVDDSQLPKDRFSAERLKGVDSTLKIQPAKLEDSAVYLCASSLAGSQETQYFGPGTRLLVL.

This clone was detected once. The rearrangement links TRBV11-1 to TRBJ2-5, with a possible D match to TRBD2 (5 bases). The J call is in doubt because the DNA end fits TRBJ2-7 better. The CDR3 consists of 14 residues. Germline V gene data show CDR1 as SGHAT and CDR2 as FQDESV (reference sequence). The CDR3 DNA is TGTGCCAGCAGCGGGAGTTTCCTCTCCTACGAGCAGTACTTC. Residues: CASSGSFLSYEQYF.

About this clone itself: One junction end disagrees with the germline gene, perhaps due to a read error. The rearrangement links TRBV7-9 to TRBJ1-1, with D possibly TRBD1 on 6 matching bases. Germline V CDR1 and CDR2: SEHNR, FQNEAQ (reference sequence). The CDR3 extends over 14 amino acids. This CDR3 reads CSSSSHGQPNEAFF. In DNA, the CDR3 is TGTTCCAGCAGCTCCCACGGACAGCCCAATGAAGCTTTCTTT.

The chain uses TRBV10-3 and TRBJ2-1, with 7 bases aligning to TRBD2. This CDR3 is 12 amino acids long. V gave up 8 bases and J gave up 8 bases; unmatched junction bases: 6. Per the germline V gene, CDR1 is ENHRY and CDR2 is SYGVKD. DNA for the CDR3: TGTGCCATCGCGCGGGAGTTCGATGAGCAGTTCTTC. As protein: CAIAREFDEQFF.

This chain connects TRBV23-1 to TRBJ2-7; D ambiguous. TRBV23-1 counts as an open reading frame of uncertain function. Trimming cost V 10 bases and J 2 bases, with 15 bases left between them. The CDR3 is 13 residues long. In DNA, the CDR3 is TGCGCCACAGAGGCCACCGCCCCCTACGAGCAGTACTTC. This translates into CATEATAPYEQYF.

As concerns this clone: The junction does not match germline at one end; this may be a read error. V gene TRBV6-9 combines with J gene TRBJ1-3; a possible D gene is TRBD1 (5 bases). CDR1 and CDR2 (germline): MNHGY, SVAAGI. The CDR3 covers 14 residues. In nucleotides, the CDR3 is TGTACCAGCAGTTGCAAGGGGCCTGGAAACACCATATATTTT. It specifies CTSSCKGPGNTIYF.

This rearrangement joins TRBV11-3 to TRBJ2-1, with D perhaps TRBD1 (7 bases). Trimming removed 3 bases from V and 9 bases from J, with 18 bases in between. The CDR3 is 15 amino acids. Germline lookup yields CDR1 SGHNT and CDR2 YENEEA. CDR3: CASSFGGRGGIEQFF. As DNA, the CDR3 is TGTGCCAGCAGCTTTGGGGGGAGAGGGGGCATTGAGCAGTTCTTC.

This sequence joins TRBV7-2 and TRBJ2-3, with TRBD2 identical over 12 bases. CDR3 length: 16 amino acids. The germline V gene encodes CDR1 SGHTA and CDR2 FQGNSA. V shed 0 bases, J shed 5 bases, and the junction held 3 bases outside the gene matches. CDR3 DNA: TGTGCCAGCAGCTTAGCTGCGACTAGCGGGAGAGATACGCAGTATTTT. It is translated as CASSLAATSGRDTQYF. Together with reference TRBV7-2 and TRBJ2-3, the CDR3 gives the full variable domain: GAGVSQSPSNKVTEKGKDVELRCDPISGHTALYWYRQSLGQGLEFLIYFQGNSAPDKSGLPSDRFSAERTGGSVSTLTIQRTQQEDSAVYLCASSLAATSGRDTQYFGPGTRLTVL.

The CDR3 nucleotides read TGCGCCAGCAGCTCCCGGGGACTCGGATCCTACGAGCAGTACTTC. Its protein product is CASSSRGLGSYEQYF. This chain joins TRBV5-1 and TRBJ2-5; D is possibly TRBD2 (6 bases). The J call may be wrong; the DNA end is better matched by TRBJ2-7. From germline, CDR1 is SGHRS and CDR2 YFSETQ. The CDR3 totals 15 residues.

DNA of the CDR3: TGCGCCAGCAGCTTGGATTTTGGCGCTAGCGGCATCTTTTCCGAGCAGTACTTC. Translation: CASSLDFGASGIFSEQYF. V gene TRBV5-1 combines with J gene TRBJ2-7; 7 bases align to TRBD2. J gave up 6 bases and V 0 bases, and 18 bases lay outside the gene matches. Germline-derived CDR1 and CDR2 are SGHRS and YFSETQ. The CDR3 contains 18 residues.

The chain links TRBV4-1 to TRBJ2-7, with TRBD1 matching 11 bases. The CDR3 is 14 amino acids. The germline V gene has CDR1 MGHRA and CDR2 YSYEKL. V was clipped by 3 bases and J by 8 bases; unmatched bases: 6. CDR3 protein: CASSHLGQGGKQYF. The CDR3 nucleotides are TGCGCCAGCAGCCACCTGGGACAGGGGGGGAAGCAGTACTTC.

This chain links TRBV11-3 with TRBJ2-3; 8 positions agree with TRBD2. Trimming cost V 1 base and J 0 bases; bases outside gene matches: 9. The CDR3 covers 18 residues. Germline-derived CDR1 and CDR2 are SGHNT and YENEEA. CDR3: CASSLGATSGASTDTQYF. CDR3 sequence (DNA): TGTGCCAGCAGCTTAGGAGCCACTAGCGGTGCTAGCACAGATACGCAGTATTTT. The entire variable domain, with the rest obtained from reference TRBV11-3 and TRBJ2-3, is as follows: EAGVVQSPRYKIIEKKQPVAFWCNPISGHNTLYWYLQNLGQGPELLIRYENEEAVDDSQLPKDRFSAERLKGVDSTLKIQPAELGDSAVYLCASSLGATSGASTDTQYFGPGTRLTVL.

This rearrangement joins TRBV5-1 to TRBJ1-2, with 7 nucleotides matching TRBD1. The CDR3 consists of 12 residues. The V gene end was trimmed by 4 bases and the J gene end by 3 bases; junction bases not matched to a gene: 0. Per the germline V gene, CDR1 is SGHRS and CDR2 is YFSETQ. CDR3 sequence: CASSGTDYGYTF. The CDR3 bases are TGCGCCAGCAGCGGGACAGACTATGGCTACACCTTC. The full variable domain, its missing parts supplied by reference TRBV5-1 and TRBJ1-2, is KAGVTQTPRYLIKTRGQQVTLSCSPISGHRSVSWYQQTPGQGLQFLFEYFSETQRNKGNFPGRFSGRQFSNSRSEMNVSTLELGDSALYLCASSGTDYGYTFGSGTRLTVV.

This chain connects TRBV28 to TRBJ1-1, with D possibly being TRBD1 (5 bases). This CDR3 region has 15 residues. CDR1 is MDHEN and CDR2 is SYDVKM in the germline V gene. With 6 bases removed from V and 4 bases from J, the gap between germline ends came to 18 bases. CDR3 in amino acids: CASSRHIGGSTEAFF. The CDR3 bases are TGTGCCAGCAGCCGACATATCGGGGGGAGCACTGAAGCTTTCTTT.

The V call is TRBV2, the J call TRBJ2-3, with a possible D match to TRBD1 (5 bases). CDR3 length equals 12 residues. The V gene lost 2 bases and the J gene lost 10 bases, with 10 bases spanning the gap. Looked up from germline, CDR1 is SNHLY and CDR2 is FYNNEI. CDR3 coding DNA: TGTGCCAGCAGTGAAAAGGGGTATGCGCAGTATTTT. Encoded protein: CASSEKGYAQYF. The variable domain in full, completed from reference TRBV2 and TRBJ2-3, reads EPEVTQTPSHQVTQMGQEVILRCVPISNHLYFYWYRQILGQKVEFLVSFYNNEISEKSEIFDDQFSVERPDGSNFTLKIRSTKLEDSAMYFCASSEKGYAQYFGPGTRLTVL.

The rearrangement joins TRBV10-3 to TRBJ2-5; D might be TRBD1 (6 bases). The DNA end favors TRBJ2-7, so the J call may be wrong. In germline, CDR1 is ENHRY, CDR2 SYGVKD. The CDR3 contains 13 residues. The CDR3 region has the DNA TGTGCCACCAGGGGCGGGTCTTCCTACGAGCAGTACTTC. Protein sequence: CATRGGSSYEQYF.

The chain's CDR3 is CASSFFQLKGSEAFF. The CDR3 bases are TGTGCCAGCAGCTTCTTTCAATTGAAGGGGTCTGAAGCTTTCTTT. This chain connects TRBV5-6 to TRBJ1-1, with a tentative D call TRBD1 (5 bases). The CDR3 has 15 residues. From germline, CDR1 is SGHDT and CDR2 YYEEEE. V lost 2 bases to trimming and J lost 6 bases, with 17 bases between them.

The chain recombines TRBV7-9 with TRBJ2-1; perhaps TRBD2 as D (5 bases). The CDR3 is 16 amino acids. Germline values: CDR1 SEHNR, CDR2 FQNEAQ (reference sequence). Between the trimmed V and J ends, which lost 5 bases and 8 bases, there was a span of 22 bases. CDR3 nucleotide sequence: TGTGCCAGCAGCCCAAAACTAGTAGCCTCCTTGGATGAGCAGTTCTTC. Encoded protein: CASSPKLVASLDEQFF.

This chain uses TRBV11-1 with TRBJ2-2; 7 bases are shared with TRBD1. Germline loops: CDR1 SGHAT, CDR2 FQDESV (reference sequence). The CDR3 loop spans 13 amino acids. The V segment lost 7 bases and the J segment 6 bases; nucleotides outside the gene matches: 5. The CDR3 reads CASNTDRPGELFF. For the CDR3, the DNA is TGTGCCAGCAATACGGACAGGCCCGGGGAGCTGTTTTTT.

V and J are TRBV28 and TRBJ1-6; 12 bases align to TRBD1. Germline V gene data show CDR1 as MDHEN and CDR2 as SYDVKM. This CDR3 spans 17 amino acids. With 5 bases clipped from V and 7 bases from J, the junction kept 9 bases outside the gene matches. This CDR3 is CASSHGTGGSGNSPLHF. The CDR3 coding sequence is TGTGCCAGCAGTCATGGGACAGGGGGCAGCGGCAATTCACCCCTCCACTTT.